The 17 T cell receptor beta chains given below trace back to one sample, sequenced in a study of blood T cell repertoires in COVID-19. Using immunoSEQ multiplex PCR, the repertoire was profiled, and TCRdb retains in-frame clones only, with some absent. The sample holds about 90,000 clones, just over 90% seen once. The sample taken for sequencing was peripheral blood. The source of these receptors is a man in his forties or fifties with acute or convalescent COVID-19.

The V gene is TRBV11-3, the J gene TRBJ2-3, with unresolved D. Trimming cost V 1 base and J 5 bases, with 4 bases left between them. The CDR3 has 12 residues. From germline, CDR1 is SGHNT and CDR2 YENEEA. CDR3 loop: CASSLVEDTQYF. The CDR3 DNA is TGTGCCAGCAGCTTAGTAGAAGATACGCAGTATTTT.

The chain is built from TRBV6-2 or TRBV6-3 and TRBJ2-1, with 8 nucleotides matching TRBD1. Trimming at V came to 2 bases and at J to 1 base, leaving 4 bases not matched to a gene. The CDR3 runs 16 residues. Per the germline V gene, CDR1 is MNHEY and CDR2 is SVGEGT. CDR3 in DNA: TGTGCCAGCAGTTACGGCCAGGGGGCTTCCTACAATGAGCAGTTCTTC. Encoded protein: CASSYGQGASYNEQFF.

The chain carries TRBV6-2 or TRBV6-3 and TRBJ2-7, with 13 nucleotides matching TRBD2. With V trimmed by 4 bases and J by 4 bases, 16 bases remained unmatched. Germline V gene sequence: CDR1 MNHEY, CDR2 SVGEGT. This CDR3 has 19 amino acids. The CDR3 loop is CASSSSTSGRPMKDYEQYF. CDR3 DNA: TGTGCCAGCAGTTCATCGACTAGCGGGAGGCCAATGAAAGATTACGAGCAGTACTTC.

The gene calls are TRBV3-1 (or the pseudogene TRBV3-2) and TRBJ2-7; 13 bases fit TRBD2. The germline V gene encodes CDR1 LGHDT and CDR2 YNNKEL (reference sequence). V lost 3 bases, J lost 6 bases, and 5 bases stayed unmatched. This CDR3 has 15 amino acids. The CDR3 DNA sequence: TGTGCCAGCAGCCACTCAGGACTAGCGGGAGTCGAGCAGTACTTC. Translated, it gives CASSHSGLAGVEQYF.

The chain carries TRBV19 and TRBJ2-7, with TRBD1 identical over 12 bases. The CDR3 totals 15 residues. J was trimmed by 2 bases and V by 7 bases; bases with no gene match: 6. Germline V gene sequence: CDR1 LNHDA, CDR2 SQIVND (reference sequence). CDR3 DNA sequence: TGTGCCAGTACACCCGGGACAGGGGGCGCCTACGAGCAGTACTTC. This encodes CASTPGTGGAYEQYF. The complete variable domain, with remaining parts taken from reference TRBV19 and TRBJ2-7, reads DGGITQSPKYLFRKEGQNVTLSCEQNLNHDAMYWYRQDPGQGLRLIYYSQIVNDFQKGDIAEGYSVSREKKESFPLTVTSAQKNPTAFYLCASTPGTGGAYEQYFGPGTRLTVT.

This chain connects TRBV19 to TRBJ2-1, with 9 bases aligning to TRBD2. CDR3 length: 14 residues. Germline trimming cut 7 bases from V and 2 bases from J; bases unmatched to any gene: 3. Germline V gives CDR1 LNHDA, CDR2 SQIVND (reference sequence). The CDR3 DNA sequence: TGTGCCAGTAAGACTAGCGGAGCCTACAATGAGCAGTTCTTC. Translation gives CASKTSGAYNEQFF.

The chain has TRBV2 and TRBJ2-7, with 7 bases aligning to TRBD1. Germline V gene data show CDR1 as SNHLY and CDR2 as FYNNEI. V lost 6 bases to trimming and J lost 8 bases; unmatched junction nucleotides: 7. The length of the CDR3 is 12 residues. This chain's CDR3 is CASSRDSVKQYF. CDR3 DNA: TGTGCCAGCAGCCGGGACAGCGTCAAGCAGTACTTC.

The rearrangement joins TRBV7-9 to TRBJ1-2; D unclear. The V and J ends lost 1 base and 8 bases respectively, with 11 bases between them. Germline V gene sequence: CDR1 SEHNR, CDR2 FQNEAQ (reference sequence). The CDR3 extends over 13 amino acids. The CDR3 sequence is CASSLEGGEGYTF. In nucleotides, the CDR3 is TGTGCCAGCAGCTTAGAAGGAGGAGAGGGCTACACCTTC.

This rearrangement joins TRBV6-2 or TRBV6-3 to TRBJ2-7; maybe TRBD2 (6 bases). Trimming removed 2 bases from V and 2 bases from J, with 13 bases in between. Germline V gene lookup returns CDR1 MNHEY and CDR2 SVGEGT. The length of the CDR3 is 15 residues. The DNA of the CDR3 is TGTGCCAGCAGTTACAGCCGACTAGGCCCCTACGAGCAGTACTTC. Its translation is CASSYSRLGPYEQYF.

The rearrangement joins TRBV7-2 to TRBJ2-1; 7 bases fit TRBD1. Losses at the gene ends were 6 bases for V and 1 base for J; bases not matched to a gene: 6. The germline CDR1 and CDR2 sequences are SGHTA and FQGNSA. The CDR3 loop spans 15 amino acids. The CDR3 DNA follows: TGTGCCAGCAGTAGAGACAGGGAGTCCTACAATGAGCAGTTCTTC. Translated: CASSRDRESYNEQFF.

The chain links TRBV7-8 to TRBJ1-5, with D maybe TRBD1 (6 bases). This CDR3 is built from 19 residues. Looked up from germline, CDR1 is SGHVS and CDR2 is FQNEAQ. V lost 0 bases and J 5 bases, leaving 23 bases between the germline ends. The chain's CDR3 is CASSLAGLTLTGNDQPQHF. Here the CDR3 DNA reads TGTGCCAGCAGCTTAGCGGGATTGACCTTAACAGGGAACGATCAGCCCCAGCATTTT.

The chain is built from TRBV5-4 and TRBJ2-3, with TRBD1 matching over 8 bases. Trimming at V came to 2 bases and at J to 9 bases, leaving 14 bases not matched to a gene. CDR3 length: 16 amino acids. Germline values: CDR1 SGHNT, CDR2 YYREEE (reference sequence). This chain's CDR3 is CASSFIGAGGQGTQYF. As DNA, the CDR3 is TGTGCCAGCAGCTTTATCGGGGCAGGGGGCCAGGGAACGCAGTATTTT.

The chain couples TRBV11-3 to TRBJ2-3, with unresolved D. CDR1 and CDR2 from the germline V gene are SGHNT and YENEEA. The V end was cut by 3 bases, the J end by 0 bases, with 7 bases between. The CDR3 contains 14 residues. The CDR3 loop is CASSFGVSTDTQYF. Written as DNA, the CDR3 is TGTGCCAGCAGCTTCGGTGTTAGCACAGATACGCAGTATTTT.

J is TRBJ2-7 and V is TRBV6-1; D remains unclear. Trimming took off 1 base at V and 4 bases at J, with 8 bases between the two ends. The CDR3 has 13 residues. CDR1 and CDR2 from the germline V gene are MNHNS and SASEGT. CDR3 coding DNA: TGTGCCAGCAGTGAAGTGGTTAGATACGAGCAGTACTTC. Its translation is CASSEVVRYEQYF.

This rearrangement joins TRBV24-1 to TRBJ2-1; 12 bases are shared with TRBD2. With 3 bases clipped from V and 3 bases from J, the junction kept 8 bases outside the gene matches. The CDR3 length is 18 residues. Looked up from germline, CDR1 is KGHDR and CDR2 is SFDVKD. CDR3 DNA: TGTGCCACCAGTGATACGACTAGCGGGAGTCCCTTCTACAATGAGCAGTTCTTC. Translation: CATSDTTSGSPFYNEQFF.

The chain carries TRBV5-4 and TRBJ2-1, with D perhaps TRBD2 (5 bases). This CDR3 has 16 residues. Trimming pared 0 bases from V and 0 bases from J, leaving 10 bases between. The germline CDR1 and CDR2 sequences are SGHNT and YYREEE (reference sequence). CDR3 loop: CASSLGIRGSYNEQFF. CDR3 coding DNA: TGTGCCAGCAGCTTGGGGATTCGGGGCTCCTACAATGAGCAGTTCTTC.

The chain couples TRBV6-1 to TRBJ1-5, with a possible D match to TRBD1 (5 bases). Per germline, CDR1 MNHNS and CDR2 SASEGT. This CDR3 spans 16 amino acids. The V end lost 2 bases, the J end lost 0 bases, and 11 bases lay between the germline ends. The CDR3 here is CASSERRQTSNQPQHF. For the CDR3, the DNA is TGTGCCAGCAGTGAAAGACGACAGACTAGCAATCAGCCCCAGCATTTT.